The next 15 T cell receptor beta chains were all read from a single sample in a study of blood T cells in healthy people across ages. A J-beta primer mix and a sample-barcoded 5' primer were used in a second PCR of roughly 6 to 11 cycles. TCRdb itself ran the 5' RACE reads through MiXCR, one entry per CDR3 protein. The sample lists some 1.5 million distinct CDR3 sequences, around 40% occurring once. The sequenced sample consisted of blood. Receptor source: a young woman in good health.

Worth noting for this clonotype: One end of the junction is discordant with germline, which a read error may explain. This chain joins TRBV27 and TRBJ1-1; D uncertain. This CDR3 contains 12 residues. The germline CDR1 and CDR2 sequences are MNHEY and SMNVEV (reference sequence). CDR3 loop: CASSLFGAEAFF. The CDR3 coding sequence is TGCGCCAGCAGCCTCTTCGGAGCTGAAGCTTTCTTT.

J is TRBJ1-3 and V is TRBV2, with D unresolved. The CDR3 has 12 residues. V was trimmed by 4 bases and J by 6 bases, leaving 7 bases between them. From germline, CDR1 is SNHLY and CDR2 FYNNEI. The DNA of the CDR3 is TGTGCCAGCAGTGTACGGGCAAACACCATATATTTT. This codes for CASSVRANTIYF.

This clonotype was seen at least ten times. V is TRBV20-1 and J is TRBJ2-1; no clear D. Germline values: CDR1 DFQATT, CDR2 SNEGSKA (reference sequence). V was shortened by 7 bases and J by 9 bases, with 13 bases between the two germline ends. The CDR3 length is 11 residues. Here the CDR3 reads CSVSSLREQFF. CDR3 nucleotides: TGCAGTGTCAGTTCCCTGCGTGAGCAGTTCTTC.

The V and J genes are TRBV20-1 and TRBJ2-1; 8 nucleotides match TRBD2. The germline gives CDR1 DFQATT, CDR2 SNEGSKA (reference sequence). V was pared by 6 bases and J by 3 bases, with 10 bases of the junction left unmatched. CDR3 length: 15 amino acids. This chain's CDR3 is CSAKKGREVYNEQFF. In nucleotides, the CDR3 is TGCAGTGCCAAGAAAGGGCGGGAGGTCTACAATGAGCAGTTCTTC.

A note on this clonotype: The junction differs from germline at one of its ends, possibly a read error. CDR3 sequence reads: CASARQTYHPQHF. The CDR3 DNA reads as TGTGCCAGCGCCCGACAGACGTATCATCCCCAGCATTTT. The chain is built from TRBV6-2 or TRBV6-3 and TRBJ1-5; possibly TRBD1 for D (5 bases). CDR3 length equals 13 residues. CDR1 is MNHEY, CDR2 SVGEGT, per germline.

This clonotype was seen a handful of times. This chain connects TRBV4-3 to TRBJ2-4, with 12 bases matching TRBD2. With the DNA end fitting TRBJ2-5 better, the J assignment may be wrong. The CDR3 contains 15 residues. Germline CDR1 reads LGHNA; CDR2 reads YSLEER. CDR3 loop: CASSPRTSGVETQYF. DNA of the CDR3: TGCGCCAGCAGCCCACGGACTAGCGGGGTGGAGACCCAGTACTTC.

This chain connects TRBV30 to TRBJ1-2; 9 bases fit TRBD1. CDR3 size: 13 residues. Germline values: CDR1 GTSNPN, CDR2 SVGIG (reference sequence). V lost 3 bases to trimming and J lost 7 bases; unmatched junction nucleotides: 6. The CDR3 is CAWRGQGYSGYTF. CDR3 in DNA: TGTGCCTGGAGGGGACAGGGTTACAGTGGCTACACCTTC.

The rearrangement uses TRBV7-2 and TRBJ2-7; maybe TRBD2 (6 bases). The germline V gene has CDR1 SGHTA and CDR2 FQGNSA. The germline V and J ends were trimmed by 1 base and 1 base, with 14 bases remaining between them. This CDR3 spans 16 amino acids. The CDR3 spells CASSLGTLASSYEQYF. The CDR3 DNA reads TGTGCCAGCAGCTTAGGCACCCTAGCGTCTTCCTACGAGCAGTACTTC.

This clonotype appeared a few times. The V gene is TRBV28, the J gene TRBJ2-7; no reliable D call. V shed 3 bases and J shed 2 bases, with 14 bases lying between them. This CDR3 has 15 residues. Per the germline V gene, CDR1 is MDHEN and CDR2 is SYDVKM. In nucleotides, the CDR3 is TGTGCCAGCAGTTTTAGCTTAGAAGTGACCTACGAGCAGTACTTC. The encoded protein is CASSFSLEVTYEQYF.

This clonotype appeared a few times. The chain combines TRBV30 with TRBJ2-7, with D unclear. CDR3 length: 12 amino acids. From germline, CDR1 is GTSNPN and CDR2 SVGIG (reference sequence). The V end lost 4 bases, the J end lost 2 bases, and 9 bases lay between the germline ends. CDR3 DNA sequence: TGTGCCTGGACAATTGGTCCCTACGAGCAGTACTTC. Translating gives CAWTIGPYEQYF.

The rearrangement links TRBV2 to TRBJ1-5; 8 positions agree with TRBD1. The CDR3 runs 13 residues. Germline V gives CDR1 SNHLY, CDR2 FYNNEI. V dropped 3 bases and J dropped 5; count of bases not matched to a gene: 0. The CDR3 bases are TGTGCCAGCAGTGAGACAGGGGATCAGCCCCAGCATTTT. Its translation: CASSETGDQPQHF. Based on the CDR3 plus reference TRBV2 and TRBJ1-5, the full variable domain is EPEVTQTPSHQVTQMGQEVILRCVPISNHLYFYWYRQILGQKVEFLVSFYNNEISEKSEIFDDQFSVERPDGSNFTLKIRSTKLEDSAMYFCASSETGDQPQHFGDGTRLSIL.

In regard to this clonotype: A read error may account for a junction end that differs from germline. This rearrangement joins TRBV25-1 to TRBJ1-5; D remains unclear. The CDR3 length is 14 residues. Per germline, CDR1 MGHDK and CDR2 SYGVNS. CDR3 bases: TGCGCCAGCAGTGAACCCAGCCACAATCAGCCCCAGCATTTT. It is translated as CASSEPSHNQPQHF.

V and J are TRBV10-3 and TRBJ1-5, with 7 bases fitting TRBD1. The CDR3 is 14 amino acids. V lost 7 bases and J lost 5; bases outside the gene matches: 8. Germline lookup yields CDR1 ENHRY and CDR2 SYGVKD. CDR3 DNA: TGTGCCATCATCCTAGACAGGGACGATCAGCCCCAGCATTTT. It specifies CAIILDRDDQPQHF.

This clonotype has ten or more counts. V is TRBV5-6 and J is TRBJ2-1; D is unresolved. Trimming stripped 4 bases from V and 7 bases from J, with 9 bases between. CDR3 length: 12 amino acids. From germline, CDR1 is SGHDT and CDR2 YYEEEE. CDR3 in DNA: TGTGCCAGCAGCCTGGTCCGTAATGAGCAGTTCTTC. Amino acid sequence: CASSLVRNEQFF.

V usage is TRBV19 and J usage is TRBJ2-7; no clear D. The germline V gene has CDR1 LNHDA and CDR2 SQIVND (reference sequence). The CDR3 totals 13 residues. V was cut by 3 bases and J by 7 bases, with 13 bases left in between. The DNA for the CDR3 is TGTGCCAGTAGTATGGCGCAGGTCGATGAGCAGTACTTC. Translated, it gives CASSMAQVDEQYF. Full variable domain (remainder filled in from reference TRBV19 and TRBJ2-7): DGGITQSPKYLFRKEGQNVTLSCEQNLNHDAMYWYRQDPGQGLRLIYYSQIVNDFQKGDIAEGYSVSREKKESFPLTVTSAQKNPTAFYLCASSMAQVDEQYFGPGTRLTVT.